This T cell receptor (beta chain) was retrieved from a study of CD8+ T cells in alopecia areata. Study conclusions and caveats: Within the top 100, expanded CD8+ clones significantly decreased with tofacitinib, as did scalp clonality. Throughout tofacitinib, many expanded lesional clones continued to persist in scalp and blood. As there was one nonresponder, how baseline CD8+ expansion relates to response remains uncertain.

Germline CDR1 reads LNHDA; CDR2 reads SQIVND (reference sequence). There are 13 residues in the CDR3. Trimming removed 4 bases from V and 6 bases from J, with 11 bases in between. Treatment denoted: oral pan-JAK inhibitor, 5-10 mg twice daily. Sequencing templates came from extracted RNA that was reverse transcribed into cDNA. Libraries were prepared by immunoSEQ multiplex PCR; TCRdb keeps only in-frame clonotypes and omits some of them. The sample lists 100,000 to 140,000 clones, roughly 84% occurring once. Worth noting for this clone: Its specificity is not known.

Here the sequenced sample was CD8+ T cells sorted from blood, taken at week 24, from a patient treated with tofacitinib. This TCR came from a human donor with alopecia areata. The chain recombines TRBV19 with TRBJ2-3; a possible D gene is TRBD1 (5 bases). The CDR3 reads CASSSGPGDTQYF. CDR3 nucleotides: TGTGCCAGTAGTAGCGGCCCAGGGGATACGCAGTATTTT.